The sequence of this TCR beta chain was determined in a study of blood T cells in healthy people across ages. This clonotype was seen once. The CDR3 is made up of 15 amino acids. Trimming removed 7 bases at V and 0 bases at J, with 10 bases between. Germline assignment: CDR1 SGHTA and CDR2 FQGNSA. Using a J-beta primer mix together with a sample-barcoded 5' primer, a second PCR was run for roughly 7 to 12 cycles. Each cDNA molecule was tagged by a template-switch adaptor that had 12 random nucleotides. TCRdb analysed the 5' RACE reads with MiXCR anew, one entry per CDR3 protein. The data contain about 800,000 distinct CDR3 sequences, just under 25% of them singletons. Separately, the same data were catalogued under a study of T cells of mothers and their children. That report adds: There was no detection of any persistent microchimeric T cell clones.

The receptor's source is a boy between 5 and 17 years old in good health. Sequenced material: blood. This chain connects TRBV7-2 to TRBJ2-6, with D uncertain. As DNA, the CDR3 is TGTGCCAGCATCGAAAGGTACTCTGGGGCCAACGTCCTGACTTTC. It specifies CASIERYSGANVLTF.